This T cell receptor beta chain was profiled in a study of blood T cell repertoires in COVID-19. Study details: Whether acute or convalescent, the COVID-19 samples came from the United States, Italy and Spain. From T cells, B-cell-depleted T cells, or PBMCs came the material, which was cDNA or gDNA.

In the original analysis: The assay estimated nucleated cells by amplifying reference gene primers. TCRdb's table, derived via immunoSEQ multiplex PCR, lists solely in-frame clones and lacks some. Clonal size and the V and J genes are those of that table, whereas D and trimming came from the DNA. The data show approximately 70,000 clones, approximately 91% seen once. The V and J ends lost 0 bases and 3 bases respectively, with 12 bases between them. Germline V CDR1 and CDR2: LGHNA, YSLEER. The CDR3 loop spans 15 amino acids. The TCR originated in a human donor with active COVID-19. The donor label of this sample is uncertain. The source material was peripheral blood. This chain links TRBV4-3 with TRBJ2-7; D is ambiguous. This CDR3 is CASSQDRFPNYEQYF. CDR3 DNA sequence: TGCGCCAGCAGCCAAGATCGGTTTCCAAACTACGAGCAGTACTTC.